This T cell receptor beta chain was identified in a study of T cell changes during pregnancy in multiple sclerosis. Here immunoSEQ multiplex PCR was the method, and the copy in TCRdb shows in-frame clones only, minus some. Among tens of thousands of clones, about 90% were seen once, and the ten largest hold roughly 3%. V was shortened by 0 bases and J by 2 bases, with 14 bases between the two germline ends. The CDR3 consists of 16 residues. Per germline, CDR1 MNHEY and CDR2 SVGAGI. The specimen was peripheral blood, collected in the second trimester of pregnancy. The clonotype was recovered from a female donor in good health, enrolled as a control in a pregnancy study. This rearrangement joins TRBV6-5 to TRBJ2-7; TRBD2 is a possible D gene (5 bases). The CDR3 DNA follows: TGTGCCAGCAGTTACTCGATAGGTGGGAGCACCTACGAGCAGTACTTC. This translates into CASSYSIGGSTYEQYF.